These 21 T cell receptor beta chains share one sample of origin, sequenced in a study of T-cell memory formation after mild COVID-19. TCRdb fed the 5' RACE reads into MiXCR, producing one record per CDR3 protein. Of 400,000 or so distinct CDR3 sequences listed, more than 20% are singletons. Sequenced: PBMCs or a T cell subset sorted from them (not recorded which). The source of these receptors is an adult woman who had mild COVID-19 (a few samples of this study predate the infection). Cell type and time point are not known.

The CDR3 region has the DNA TGTGCCACCAGTGACCCCGGACTAGCGGGAGGGGATACGCAGTATTTT. Protein: CATSDPGLAGGDTQYF. The V call is TRBV24-1, the J call TRBJ2-3; 15 bases are shared with TRBD2. The V gene end was trimmed by 4 bases and the J gene end by 6 bases; junction bases not matched to a gene: 4. This CDR3 region has 16 residues. Germline CDR1 and CDR2: KGHDR and SFDVKD.

V gene TRBV10-2 combines with J gene TRBJ2-1; unclear D gene. V lost 7 bases to trimming and J lost 10 bases, with 14 bases between them. The CDR3 totals 12 residues. Germline values: CDR1 WSHSY, CDR2 SAAADI. CDR3 in amino acids: CASTRELGEQFF. CDR3 nucleotide sequence: TGCGCCAGCACCAGAGAGTTAGGGGAGCAGTTCTTC.

The chain has TRBV20-1 and TRBJ2-1; D might be TRBD2 (6 bases). CDR3 length: 16 amino acids. The germline V gene encodes CDR1 DFQATT and CDR2 SNEGSKA (reference sequence). Trimming cost V 6 bases and J 0 bases, with 18 bases left between them. CDR3 sequence reads: CSADPGAGFSYNEQFF. The DNA for the CDR3 is TGCAGTGCCGACCCCGGGGCGGGATTCTCCTACAATGAGCAGTTCTTC.

This clonotype has more than one count but fewer than ten. The gene calls are TRBV10-3 and TRBJ2-1, with D possibly TRBD2 on 5 matching bases. The CDR3 sequence is 15 residues long. V was shortened by 6 bases and J by 0 bases, with 12 bases between the two germline ends. The germline CDR1 and CDR2 sequences are ENHRY and SYGVKD. The DNA for the CDR3 is TGTGCCATCAGCCCGGGGTCTAGCTCCTACAATGAGCAGTTCTTC. Protein: CAISPGSSSYNEQFF.

This clonotype has only a few counts. The chain employs TRBV24-1 and TRBJ2-1; TRBD1 agrees at 9 bases. Trimming cost V 3 bases and J 4 bases; bases outside gene matches: 12. Germline V gene sequence: CDR1 KGHDR, CDR2 SFDVKD. This CDR3 is built from 18 residues. This CDR3 is CATSDPKTTGGLYNEQFF. In DNA form, the CDR3 reads TGTGCCACCAGTGATCCTAAAACGACAGGGGGATTATACAATGAGCAGTTCTTC.

The J gene is TRBJ1-1, the V gene TRBV20-1; tentative D call: TRBD1 (5 bases). Per germline, CDR1 DFQATT and CDR2 SNEGSKA (reference sequence). V dropped 3 bases and J dropped 0 bases, with 8 bases sitting between them. The CDR3 extends over 13 amino acids. The CDR3 DNA reads as TGCAGTGCTAGTGGAGGGGTGAACACTGAAGCTTTCTTT. Residues: CSASGGVNTEAFF.

The chain couples TRBV19 to TRBJ2-7, with 9 bases lining up with TRBD1. CDR3 length: 15 amino acids. The germline gives CDR1 LNHDA, CDR2 SQIVND (reference sequence). The ends lost 3 bases at V and 1 base at J; junction bases unmatched: 4. The CDR3 sequence: CASSIRTGASYEQYF. The DNA of the CDR3 is TGTGCCAGTAGTATTCGGACAGGGGCTTCCTACGAGCAGTACTTC. The full variable domain, rest sourced from reference TRBV19 and TRBJ2-7, is DGGITQSPKYLFRKEGQNVTLSCEQNLNHDAMYWYRQDPGQGLRLIYYSQIVNDFQKGDIAEGYSVSREKKESFPLTVTSAQKNPTAFYLCASSIRTGASYEQYFGPGTRLTVT.

The V gene is TRBV3-1, the J gene TRBJ2-5; D is ambiguous. This CDR3 is built from 15 residues. CDR1 is LGHDT and CDR2 is YNNKEL in the germline V gene (reference sequence). V was cut by 4 bases and J by 4 bases, with 16 bases left in between. The CDR3 DNA sequence: TGTGCCAGCAGCCGGGAAGAATGGACGGGAGAGACCCAGTACTTC. Amino acid sequence: CASSREEWTGETQYF.

This clonotype was detected a few times. The V gene is TRBV5-5, the J gene TRBJ2-1; 8 nucleotides match TRBD1. This CDR3 has 18 residues. Germline V lookup: CDR1 SGHKS, CDR2 YYEKEE (reference sequence). J was trimmed by 1 base and V by 4 bases; bases with no gene match: 13. The CDR3 here is CASSDPGQATFSYNEQFF. The CDR3 bases are TGTGCCAGCAGCGATCCGGGACAGGCGACTTTTTCCTACAATGAGCAGTTCTTC.

This clonotype was detected only a few times. V usage is TRBV3-1 and J usage is TRBJ2-5; D perhaps matches TRBD2 (5 bases). The CDR3 spans 13 residues. CDR1 and CDR2 from the germline V gene are LGHDT and YNNKEL (reference sequence). V lost 2 bases and J lost 5, with 9 bases in between. The CDR3 here is CASSQLRGETQYF. The CDR3 DNA follows: TGTGCCAGCAGCCAACTTCGCGGGGAGACCCAGTACTTC.

This chain connects TRBV20-1 to TRBJ2-3; the D is unclear. The CDR3 loop spans 13 amino acids. V shed 1 base and J shed 4 bases, with 9 bases lying between them. Germline V gives CDR1 DFQATT, CDR2 SNEGSKA (reference sequence). The CDR3 DNA reads TGCAGTGCTAGAGCTCTTGGACCAGATACGCAGTATTTT. Amino acid sequence: CSARALGPDTQYF.

The chain couples TRBV7-9 to TRBJ2-7; D not certain. The ends were cut back, 1 base at V and 2 bases at J, with 12 bases in the middle. From germline, CDR1 is SEHNR and CDR2 FQNEAQ (reference sequence). The CDR3 has 15 amino acids. CDR3 in DNA: TGTGCCAGCAGCTTAGACTTCCCGCACGCCTACGAGCAGTACTTC. It is translated as CASSLDFPHAYEQYF. Filled out from reference TRBV7-9 and TRBJ2-7, the complete variable domain reads DTGVSQNPRHKITKRGQNVTFRCDPISEHNRLYWYRQTLGQGPEFLTYFQNEAQLEKSRLLSDRFSAERPKGSFSTLEIQRTEQGDSAMYLCASSLDFPHAYEQYFGPGTRLTVT.

With regard to this clonotype: At one of its ends the junction is not consistent with the germline gene, which may arise from a read error. V is TRBV7-9 and J is TRBJ2-7; D perhaps matches TRBD2 (6 bases). The CDR3 is made up of 13 amino acids. CDR1 is SEHNR, CDR2 FQNEAQ, per germline (reference sequence). The CDR3 DNA follows: TGTGCCAGCAGCTTAGCGGGAGGAGGCGAGCAGGACTTC. It is translated as CASSLAGGGEQDF.

The chain uses TRBV7-8 and TRBJ1-5; D may be TRBD1 (5 bases). Germline V gene sequence: CDR1 SGHVS, CDR2 FQNEAQ. CDR3 size: 14 residues. Trimming stripped 6 bases from V and 7 bases from J, with 16 bases between. CDR3 amino acids: CASSPRDSRQPQHF. DNA for the CDR3: TGTGCCAGCAGTCCTCGGGACTCCCGACAGCCCCAGCATTTT.

This clonotype has only a few counts. The J gene is TRBJ2-7, the V gene TRBV5-1, with D perhaps given as TRBD1 or TRBD2 (5 bases each). The germline CDR1 and CDR2 sequences are SGHRS and YFSETQ. V lost 0 bases to trimming and J lost 2 bases, with 9 bases between them. This CDR3 has 14 residues. The CDR3 loop reads CASSLAGDAYEQYF. CDR3 bases: TGCGCCAGCAGCTTGGCCGGGGACGCCTACGAGCAGTACTTC.

This clonotype has a handful of counts. V usage is TRBV2 and J usage is TRBJ2-1, with TRBD2 identical over 7 bases. CDR3 size: 14 residues. V was clipped by 4 bases and J by 9 bases; unmatched bases: 9. CDR1 and CDR2 (germline): SNHLY, FYNNEI. The CDR3 bases are TGTGCCAGCAGTGGCGGCGGGAGCGGCAGTGAGCAGTTCTTC. Translated: CASSGGGSGSEQFF. Full variable domain (rest looked up from reference TRBV2 and TRBJ2-1): EPEVTQTPSHQVTQMGQEVILRCVPISNHLYFYWYRQILGQKVEFLVSFYNNEISEKSEIFDDQFSVERPDGSNFTLKIRSTKLEDSAMYFCASSGGGSGSEQFFGPGTRLTVL.

V and J are TRBV5-6 and TRBJ1-6; perhaps TRBD1 as D (6 bases). This CDR3 has 14 amino acids. Germline V gene lookup returns CDR1 SGHDT and CDR2 YYEEEE. V lost 2 bases to trimming and J lost 10 bases, with 13 bases between them. CDR3 nucleotide sequence: TGTGCCAGCAGCTTAGGACAGTCTCAGTCACCCCTCCACTTT. The encoded protein is CASSLGQSQSPLHF. The full variable domain, completed using reference TRBV5-6 and TRBJ1-6, is DAGVTQSPTHLIKTRGQQVTLRCSPKSGHDTVSWYQQALGQGPQFIFQYYEEEERQRGNFPDRFSGHQFPNYSSELNVNALLLGDSALYLCASSLGQSQSPLHFGNGTRLTVT.

This chain uses TRBV6-2 or TRBV6-3 with TRBJ1-1, with a weak D call TRBD1 (5 bases). Trimming pared 5 bases from V and 4 bases from J, leaving 17 bases between. Germline V lookup: CDR1 MNHEY, CDR2 SVGEGT. The CDR3 is 15 residues long. The CDR3 protein is CASSTRPQGGTEAFF. For the CDR3, the DNA is TGTGCCAGCAGTACCAGACCTCAGGGCGGCACTGAAGCTTTCTTT.

This chain links TRBV9 with TRBJ2-7, with D maybe TRBD2 (5 bases). Germline CDR1 SGDLS, CDR2 YYNGEE. The ends were cut back, 4 bases at V and 5 bases at J, with 13 bases in the middle. The CDR3 totals 13 residues. The CDR3 region is CASSPWTENEQYF. The CDR3 DNA is TGTGCCAGCAGCCCTTGGACTGAAAACGAGCAGTACTTC.

Only a few counts were recorded for this clonotype. The chain is built from TRBV5-1 and TRBJ2-7; D is possibly TRBD2 (5 bases). CDR3 length equals 11 residues. Germline V gene data show CDR1 as SGHRS and CDR2 as YFSETQ. V lost 5 bases and J lost 7, with 10 bases in between. Here the CDR3 reads CASREELEQYF. In DNA, the CDR3 is TGCGCCAGCAGGGAGGAGCTTGAGCAGTACTTC. Full variable domain (outside the CDR3, taken from reference TRBV5-1 and TRBJ2-7): KAGVTQTPRYLIKTRGQQVTLSCSPISGHRSVSWYQQTPGQGLQFLFEYFSETQRNKGNFPGRFSGRQFSNSRSEMNVSTLELGDSALYLCASREELEQYFGPGTRLTVT.

The chain couples TRBV7-6 to TRBJ2-2; D unresolved. The CDR3 has 12 residues. Germline V CDR1 and CDR2: SGHVS, FNYEAQ. Trimming cost V 5 bases and J 6 bases, with 7 bases left between them. CDR3 amino acids: CASSRLSGELFF. CDR3 bases: TGTGCCAGCAGCCGTTTATCCGGGGAGCTGTTTTTT.